Only a few counts were recorded for the clone carrying this T cell receptor (beta chain). The entry originates in a study of T cell responses to AZD1222 COVID-19 vaccine. TCRdb's table, derived via immunoSEQ multiplex PCR, lists solely in-frame clones and lacks some. The profile shows roughly 150,000 clones, around nine tenths of them singletons. The material sequenced was peripheral blood, taken on day 0 of AZD1222 vaccination. The TCR sequence derives from an adult in good health.

The CDR3 bases are TGTGCCAGCAGTCACAGCTTTAGGGGAACGCGCACCGGGGAGCTGTTTTTT. This gives the protein CASSHSFRGTRTGELFF. This chain joins TRBV28 and TRBJ2-2; TRBD1 is a possible D gene (5 bases). V shed 5 bases and J shed 4 bases, with 20 bases lying between them. The CDR3 runs 17 residues. CDR1 and CDR2 from the germline V gene are MDHEN and SYDVKM.